The source of this T cell receptor beta chain is a study of T-cell reconstitution after alpha-beta-depleted transplantation in children (dated by TCRdb to the mid-2010s). About the investigation overall: Using TCR repertoire profiling, the study followed T-cell immune reconstitution in a quantitative way in children after TCRalphabeta/CD19-depleted allogeneic hematopoietic cell transplantation.

The library was made by PCR. TCRdb lists the instrument as Illumina HiSeq 2500. To normalize quantification of the TCRbeta repertoire, the TCR libraries were built with molecular barcoding that relied on unique molecular identifiers. In TCRdb, the public reads were trimmed at Q25 with fastp and aligned with MiXCR, with productive beta chains retained. Under each unique CDR3 protein, matching rows form one entry showing the most common genes and DNA. This sample is represented by 420,000 or so distinct CDR3 sequences; 11% of them were singletons. The ten top clones hold roughly 5.1% of the sample. Trimming removed 5 bases from V and 7 bases from J, leaving 15 bases between the germline ends. The CDR3 runs 13 amino acids, cysteine and phenylalanine included. Of the read, only the CDR3 DNA is kept; its 39 bases are in frame from base 1. The germline V gene encodes CDR1 SGHRS and CDR2 YFSETQ. In its sample, this clonotype was seen a few times. Its antigen is unknown. There are no base qualities to consult, and no much larger clone falls within one base.

The TCR sequence derives from a human donor who donated a stem cell graft to a child with acute myeloid leukemia. The chain employs TRBV5-1 and TRBJ1-1; the D region possibly corresponds to TRBD1 (6 bases align). Sequenced here: PBMCs from the stem cell graft donor, sampled from the stem cell graft. The DNA sequence reads TGCGCCAGCAGTTACGGGGGGGGCCTTGAAGCTTTCTTT. It translates as CASSYGGGLEAFF.